This paragraph reports one TCR beta chain. CDR3 length: 14 amino acids. Trimming took 3 bases from V and 2 from J, leaving 8 bases between them. CDR1 is MNHEY and CDR2 is SMNVEV in the germline V gene (reference sequence). This sample stems from a study of OX40 agonist ivuxolimab in advanced cancers. Turning to the study itself: Hepatocellular carcinoma, melanoma, renal cell or head and neck cancer affected the dose-escalation patients. Those enrolled were 70% to 85% male, with a mean age of 60 years and ages from 23 to 79.

The data were produced by immunoSEQ multiplex PCR, yet TCRdb's version contains in-frame clones alone and is incomplete. The table lists 65,000 to 70,000 clones, about 90% of them singletons. The rearrangement links TRBV27 to TRBJ2-1; D possibly corresponds to TRBD1 (5 bases). This receptor was identified in an adult with an advanced solid tumor such as melanoma, head and neck, liver or kidney cancer. This specimen was CD4+ or CD8+ T cells sorted from blood, taken in a trial of the OX40 agonist ivuxolimab. CDR3 DNA: TGTGCCAGCAGTTTCGACAGAACCTACAATGAGCAGTTCTTC. This sequence encodes CASSFDRTYNEQFF.